Below are 3 T cell receptor beta chains sequenced from a single sample in a study of shared clonotypes between healthy human individuals. Profiled with immunoSEQ multiplex PCR; TCRdb holds only in-frame clones, not every one. Among 230,000 or so clones, over 50% were seen once, and the ten largest hold 11%. Sequenced sample: memory CD4+ T cells sorted from blood. Subset defined: CD45RA-negative fraction. The receptors come from a man in his thirties or forties in good health.

This chain uses TRBV5-1 with TRBJ2-7, with 7 bases lining up with TRBD2. Trimming at V came to 0 bases and at J to 0 bases, leaving 6 bases not matched to a gene. CDR1 SGHRS and CDR2 YFSETQ come from the germline V gene. The CDR3 runs 16 residues. As DNA, the CDR3 is TGCGCCAGCAGCTTGGAAGCGGGGTACGTCTCCTACGAGCAGTACTTC. Protein sequence: CASSLEAGYVSYEQYF.

This chain's CDR3 is CASLTGNYNEQFF. The CDR3 region has the DNA TGTGCCAGCCTAACAGGGAACTACAATGAGCAGTTCTTC. The chain employs TRBV28 and TRBJ2-1, with a weak D call TRBD1 (6 bases). Trimming pared 8 bases from V and 3 bases from J, leaving 11 bases between. The CDR3 is 13 residues long. Germline V lookup: CDR1 MDHEN, CDR2 SYDVKM. The whole variable domain, remainder taken from reference TRBV28 and TRBJ2-1, is DVKVTQSSRYLVKRTGEKVFLECVQDMDHENMFWYRQDPGLGLRLIYFSYDVKMKEKGDIPEGYSVSREKKERFSLILESASTNQTSMYLCASLTGNYNEQFFGPGTRLTVL.

With respect to this clone: The germline gene is not matched at one end of the junction; a read error may be the cause. V is TRBV6-5 and J is TRBJ2-1; D unresolved. Looked up from germline, CDR1 is MNHEY and CDR2 is SVGAGI. The length of the CDR3 is 12 residues. The CDR3: CASSSTYDEQFF. CDR3 nucleotides: TGTGCCAGCAGTTCCACCTACGATGAGCAGTTCTTC.